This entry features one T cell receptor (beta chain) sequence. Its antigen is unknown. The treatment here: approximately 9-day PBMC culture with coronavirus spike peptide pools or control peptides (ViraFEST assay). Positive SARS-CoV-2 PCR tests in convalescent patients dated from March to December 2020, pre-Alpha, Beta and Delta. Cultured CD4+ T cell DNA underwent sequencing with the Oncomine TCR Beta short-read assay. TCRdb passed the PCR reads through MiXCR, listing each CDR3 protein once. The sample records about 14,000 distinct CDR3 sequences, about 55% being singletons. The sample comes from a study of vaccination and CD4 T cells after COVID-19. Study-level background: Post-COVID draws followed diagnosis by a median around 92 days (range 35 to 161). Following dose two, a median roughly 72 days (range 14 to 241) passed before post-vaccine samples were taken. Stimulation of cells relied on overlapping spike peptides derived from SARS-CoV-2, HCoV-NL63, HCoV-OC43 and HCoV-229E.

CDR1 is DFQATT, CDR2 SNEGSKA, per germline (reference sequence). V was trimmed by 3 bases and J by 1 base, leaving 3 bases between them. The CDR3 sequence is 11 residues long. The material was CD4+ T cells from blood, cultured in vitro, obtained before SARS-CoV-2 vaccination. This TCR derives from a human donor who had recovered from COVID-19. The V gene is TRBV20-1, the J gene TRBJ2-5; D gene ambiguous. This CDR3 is CSASPQETQYF. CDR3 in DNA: TGCAGTGCTAGTCCCCAAGAGACCCAGTACTTC.